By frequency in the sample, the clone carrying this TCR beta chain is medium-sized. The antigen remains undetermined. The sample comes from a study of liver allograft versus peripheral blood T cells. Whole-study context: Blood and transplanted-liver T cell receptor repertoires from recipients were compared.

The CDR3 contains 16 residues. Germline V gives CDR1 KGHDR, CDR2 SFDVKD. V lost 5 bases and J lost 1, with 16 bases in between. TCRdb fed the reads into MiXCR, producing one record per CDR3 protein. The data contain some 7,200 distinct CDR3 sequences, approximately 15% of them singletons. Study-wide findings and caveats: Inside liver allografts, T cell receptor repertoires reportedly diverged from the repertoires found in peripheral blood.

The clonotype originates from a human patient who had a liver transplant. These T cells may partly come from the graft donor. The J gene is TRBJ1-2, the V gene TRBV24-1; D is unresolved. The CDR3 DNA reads TGTGCCACCAGTGGGCCCCGCGGAGATATTAACTATGGCTACACCTTC. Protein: CATSGPRGDINYGYTF.